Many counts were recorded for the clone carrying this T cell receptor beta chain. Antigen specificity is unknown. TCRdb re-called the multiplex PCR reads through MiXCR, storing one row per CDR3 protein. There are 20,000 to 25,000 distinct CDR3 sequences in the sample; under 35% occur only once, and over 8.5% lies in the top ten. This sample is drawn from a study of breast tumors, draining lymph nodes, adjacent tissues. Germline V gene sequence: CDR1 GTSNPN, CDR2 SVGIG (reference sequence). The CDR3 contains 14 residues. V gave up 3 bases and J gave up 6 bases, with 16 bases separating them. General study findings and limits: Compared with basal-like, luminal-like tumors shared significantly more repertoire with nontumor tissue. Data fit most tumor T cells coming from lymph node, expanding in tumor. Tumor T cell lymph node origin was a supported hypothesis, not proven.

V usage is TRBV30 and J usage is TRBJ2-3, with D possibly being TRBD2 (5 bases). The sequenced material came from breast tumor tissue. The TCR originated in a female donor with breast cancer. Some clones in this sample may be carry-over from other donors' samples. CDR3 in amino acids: CAWRIYSARDTQYF. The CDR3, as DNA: TGTGCCTGGAGGATTTATAGCGCCCGGGATACGCAGTATTTT.